The 10 T cell receptor beta chains given below trace back to one sample, sequenced in a study of blood T cell repertoires in COVID-19. Generated by immunoSEQ multiplex PCR, the TCRdb table keeps only in-frame clones and is missing some. The data show roughly 31,000 clones, about 86% seen once. Source material: peripheral blood. Source of these receptors: a human donor with active COVID-19. The donor label of this sample is uncertain.

This chain connects TRBV19 to TRBJ1-6, with TRBD1 as a possible D gene (5 bases). The V end lost 5 bases, the J end lost 9 bases, and 17 bases lay between the germline ends. This CDR3 region has 15 residues. The V gene's germline CDR1 is LNHDA and CDR2 SQIVND (reference sequence). The CDR3 nucleotides read TGTGCCAGTAGTCCTAGGACACGGATGGGTTCACCCCTCCACTTT. This gives the protein CASSPRTRMGSPLHF.

This chain connects TRBV9 to TRBJ2-1; TRBD2 agrees at 8 bases. This CDR3 region has 14 residues. In germline, CDR1 is SGDLS, CDR2 YYNGEE. V shed 1 base and J 6 bases; nucleotides not matched to a gene: 3. CDR3 residues: CASSVSGSGNEQFF. In nucleotides, the CDR3 is TGTGCCAGCAGCGTAAGCGGGAGTGGCAATGAGCAGTTCTTC.

This chain links TRBV24-1 with TRBJ1-5, with D perhaps matching TRBD1 (5 bases). Germline CDR1 reads KGHDR; CDR2 reads SFDVKD. This CDR3 region has 13 residues. V was cut by 5 bases and J by 7 bases, with 11 bases left in between. CDR3 bases: TGTGCCACCAGTGGGGGGGGAGAACAGCCCCAGCATTTT. This codes for CATSGGGEQPQHF.

The chain carries TRBV4-1 and TRBJ2-2; D is possibly TRBD2 (6 bases). Germline CDR1 and CDR2: MGHRA and YSYEKL. The V end was cut by 4 bases, the J end by 2 bases, with 14 bases between. The CDR3 is 16 amino acids. The CDR3 region has the DNA TGCGCCAGCAGCCCCCGACGGGGGATTAACACCGGGGAGCTGTTTTTT. This translates into CASSPRRGINTGELFF.

J is TRBJ2-2 and V is TRBV5-4, with D possibly being TRBD1 (5 bases). Trimming took off 2 bases at V and 4 bases at J, with 9 bases between the two ends. Per germline, CDR1 SGHNT and CDR2 YYREEE (reference sequence). The CDR3 is 14 amino acids. The DNA for the CDR3 is TGTGCCAGCAGCTTCGCAGGGATCACCGGGGAGCTGTTTTTT. This gives the protein CASSFAGITGELFF.

This clone was seen more than once but under ten times. The chain links TRBV7-2 to TRBJ2-1, with 10 bases that match TRBD2. The CDR3 totals 19 residues. Germline loops: CDR1 SGHTA, CDR2 FQGNSA. Germline trimming cut 3 bases from V and 2 bases from J; bases unmatched to any gene: 13. CDR3 sequence: CASSLYDLKAGGAYNEQFF. CDR3 bases: TGTGCCAGCAGCTTGTATGACCTTAAAGCGGGAGGGGCCTACAATGAGCAGTTCTTC.

The chain recombines TRBV24-1 with TRBJ2-1; D perhaps matches TRBD2 (5 bases). The V end was cut by 4 bases, the J end by 8 bases, with 5 bases between. The CDR3 runs 11 residues. CDR1 and CDR2 (germline): KGHDR, SFDVKD. The DNA of the CDR3 is TGTGCCACCAGTGAACTAGATGAGCAGTTCTTC. Translation gives CATSELDEQFF.

This chain connects TRBV12-5 to TRBJ1-1; a possible D gene is TRBD1 (6 bases). The V end was cut by 3 bases, the J end by 4 bases, with 21 bases between. Germline values: CDR1 LGHNT, CDR2 FRNRAP. This CDR3 spans 17 amino acids. DNA of the CDR3: TGTGCTAGTGGTTTTTGGCCGAAGACAGGCGGAGGCACTGAAGCTTTCTTT. It is translated as CASGFWPKTGGGTEAFF. The full variable domain, rest sourced from reference TRBV12-5 and TRBJ1-1, is DARVTQTPRHKVTEMGQEVTMRCQPILGHNTVFWYRQTMMQGLELLAYFRNRAPLDDSGMPKDRFSAEMPDATLATLKIQPSEPRDSAVYFCASGFWPKTGGGTEAFFGQGTRLTVV.

This clone was observed once. The chain links TRBV3-1 (or the pseudogene TRBV3-2) to TRBJ2-5; 9 bases line up with TRBD2. The V segment lost 0 bases and the J segment 3 bases; nucleotides outside the gene matches: 5. CDR3 length: 16 amino acids. Germline V gene sequence: CDR1 LGHDT, CDR2 YNNKEL (reference sequence). The CDR3 bases are TGTGCCAGCAGCCAAGACCAGCGGGGGGCCGAAGAGACCCAGTACTTC. Residues: CASSQDQRGAEETQYF.

This clone was picked up one time. The chain couples TRBV20-1 to TRBJ2-3; D is perhaps TRBD2 (6 bases). Trimming cost V 4 bases and J 10 bases, with 12 bases left between them. Germline assignment: CDR1 DFQATT and CDR2 SNEGSKA (reference sequence). This CDR3 has 11 amino acids. CDR3 protein: CSAIPWGAQYF. Written as DNA, the CDR3 is TGCAGTGCTATCCCATGGGGGGCGCAGTATTTT.